One sample yielded the 3 T cell receptor beta chains listed below, sequenced in a study of blood T cells in healthy people across ages. PCR was performed a second time for about 6 to 11 cycles using a sample-barcoded 5' primer and a J-beta primer mix. TCRdb used MiXCR to reprocess the 5' RACE reads, holding one entry per CDR3 protein. The sample shows around 1,900,000 distinct CDR3 sequences, around 42% of them seen only once. The sequenced sample was blood. The receptors originated from a human donor in good health.

V gene TRBV7-2 combines with J gene TRBJ1-1; D may be TRBD1 (5 bases). CDR3 length equals 16 residues. CDR1 and CDR2 (germline): SGHTA, FQGNSA. V was pared by 3 bases and J by 0 bases, with 14 bases between. The CDR3 region has the DNA TGTGCCAGCAGCTTGGGACGGCAGATTTTGAACACTGAAGCTTTCTTT. This gives the protein CASSLGRQILNTEAFF.

In this sample, this clonotype turned up a few times. The chain carries TRBV21-1 and TRBJ2-7; the table's D call, TRBD2, was not checked against the DNA. TRBV21-1 counts as a pseudogene. The CDR3 sequence is 16 residues long. CDR3 sequence reads: CASSKSLAGSSYEQYF. CDR3 nucleotides: TGTGCCAGCAGCAAAAGTTTAGCGGGGAGCTCCTACGAGCAGTACTTC.

In this sample, this clonotype turned up a few times. The chain uses TRBV12-3 or TRBV12-4 and TRBJ2-1; D might be TRBD1 or TRBD2, each matching 6 bases. Trimming removed 6 bases at V and 7 bases at J, with 34 bases between. The CDR3 runs to 20 residues. CDR3 residues: CASSPGAPSRGGTPGNEQFF. The CDR3 DNA follows: TGTGCCAGCAGCCCGGGGGCCCCTTCACGCGGCGGGACACCTGGAAATGAGCAGTTCTTC.